Presented here are 22 T cell receptor beta chains from one specimen sequenced in a study of blood T cells in healthy people across ages. The second PCR ran about 7 to 12 cycles with a sample-barcoded 5' primer and J-beta primers. TCRdb itself ran the 5' RACE reads through MiXCR, one entry per CDR3 protein. Of hundreds of thousands of distinct CDR3 sequences listed, around 20% are singletons. Material: blood. The receptors here all came from a man in his 70s in good health.

V and J are TRBV6-5 and TRBJ2-7; 11 bases are a match to TRBD1. Per the germline V gene, CDR1 is MNHEY and CDR2 is SVGAGI. The CDR3 totals 15 residues. V lost 8 bases, J lost 4 bases, and 10 bases stayed unmatched. The CDR3, as DNA: TGTGCCAGCGCAACGGAGGGACAGGGGGTGTACGAGCAGTACTTC. This encodes CASATEGQGVYEQYF.

The genes are TRBV28 and TRBJ1-5, with D unresolved. This CDR3 region has 12 residues. The germline V gene has CDR1 MDHEN and CDR2 SYDVKM. Trimming took off 8 bases at V and 6 bases at J, with 11 bases between the two ends. CDR3 sequence: CASLRSGQPQHF. CDR3 nucleotide sequence: TGTGCCAGCCTGCGTTCGGGTCAGCCCCAGCATTTT.

This sequence joins TRBV14 and TRBJ2-5; 9 bases agree with TRBD2. The J call may be faulty, since TRBJ2-1 better matches the DNA end. Per the germline V gene, CDR1 is SGHDN and CDR2 is FVKESK. The CDR3 totals 15 residues. DNA of the CDR3: TGTGCCAGCAGCCAAGTAGCGGGAGTAAACAATGAGCAGTTCTTC. Translated: CASSQVAGVNNEQFF.

Regarding this clonotype: Germline and junction disagree at one end, which may indicate a read error. V gene TRBV30 combines with J gene TRBJ2-2, with D perhaps matching TRBD2 (6 bases). Germline loops: CDR1 GTSNPN, CDR2 SVGIG (reference sequence). This CDR3 is built from 12 residues. CDR3 region: CARRDYTGELFF. DNA of the CDR3: TGTGCCCGGAGGGACTACACCGGGGAGCTGTTTTTT.

V gene TRBV20-1 combines with J gene TRBJ1-1; tentative D call: TRBD1 (6 bases). Germline CDR1 and CDR2: DFQATT and SNEGSKA (reference sequence). The germline V and J ends were trimmed by 8 bases and 2 bases, with 18 bases remaining between them. CDR3 length: 14 residues. The CDR3 DNA reads as TGCAGTTCCTATAAGGGGACATCCAACACTGAAGCTTTCTTT. This encodes CSSYKGTSNTEAFF.

The rearrangement uses TRBV7-2 and TRBJ1-4; D perhaps matches TRBD1 (5 bases). The CDR3 is made up of 13 amino acids. Germline V gene lookup returns CDR1 SGHTA and CDR2 FQGNSA. Trimming cost V 1 base and J 7 bases, with 7 bases left between them. CDR3 sequence reads: CASSLGQTEKLFF. The CDR3 DNA is TGTGCCAGCAGCTTAGGACAGACTGAAAAACTGTTTTTT.

This clonotype showed up just a few times. The chain has TRBV24-1 and TRBJ1-2; D is ambiguous. The CDR3 totals 12 residues. Germline assignment: CDR1 KGHDR and CDR2 SFDVKD. Trimming shortened V by 9 bases and J by 3 bases, and 10 bases separated the two germline ends. CDR3 amino acids: CATQGRDYGYTF. CDR3 nucleotides: TGTGCCACCCAAGGACGAGACTATGGCTACACCTTC.

The chain employs TRBV27 and TRBJ2-7; weak D call: TRBD1 (6 bases). V gave up 6 bases and J gave up 2 bases, with 17 bases separating them. The CDR3 consists of 15 residues. Germline V lookup: CDR1 MNHEY, CDR2 SMNVEV (reference sequence). The CDR3 DNA is TGTGCCAGCAGCCCCCGCCGGGACAAGACCTACGAGCAGTACTTC. It is translated as CASSPRRDKTYEQYF.

This clonotype has ten or more counts. The gene calls are TRBV5-1 and TRBJ2-1; D remains unclear. Germline lookup yields CDR1 SGHRS and CDR2 YFSETQ. V lost 4 bases and J 6 bases, leaving 8 bases between the germline ends. This CDR3 comprises 12 residues. The DNA of the CDR3 is TGCGCCAGCAGCATGACGGTCAATGAGCAGTTCTTC. Protein product: CASSMTVNEQFF.

This chain joins TRBV5-1 and TRBJ1-4; D might be TRBD1 (5 bases). Germline CDR1 and CDR2: SGHRS and YFSETQ. V was cut by 4 bases and J by 7 bases, with 17 bases left in between. CDR3 length: 15 amino acids. The chain's CDR3 is CASSTTDLVGEKLFF. The CDR3 DNA is TGCGCCAGCAGCACGACAGATCTCGTCGGTGAAAAACTGTTTTTT.

This clonotype was observed many times. The chain employs TRBV2 and TRBJ2-1, with D possibly being TRBD1 or TRBD2 (5 bases each). The CDR3 contains 16 residues. Germline V gene sequence: CDR1 SNHLY, CDR2 FYNNEI. Trimming pared 4 bases from V and 4 bases from J, leaving 17 bases between. For the CDR3, the DNA is TGTGCCAGCAGTGTACTTGACAGCTCGGGGTACAATGAGCAGTTCTTC. Translated: CASSVLDSSGYNEQFF.

The rearrangement uses TRBV15 and TRBJ2-1; 7 bases are shared with TRBD2. J was trimmed by 6 bases and V by 7 bases; bases with no gene match: 6. The CDR3 totals 13 residues. Germline CDR1 reads LNHNV; CDR2 reads YYDKDF (reference sequence). CDR3 sequence reads: CATTAGIFNEQFF. The CDR3 DNA is TGTGCCACCACAGCGGGAATTTTCAATGAGCAGTTCTTC. Together with reference TRBV15 and TRBJ2-1, the CDR3 gives the full variable domain: DAMVIQNPRYQVTQFGKPVTLSCSQTLNHNVMYWYQQKSSQAPKLLFHYYDKDFNNEADTPDNFQSRRPNTSFCFLDIRSPGLGDTAMYLCATTAGIFNEQFFGPGTRLTVL.

This clonotype was recorded a few times. The rearrangement uses TRBV7-9 and TRBJ1-1; 7 nucleotides agree with TRBD1. This CDR3 has 14 amino acids. V dropped 7 bases and J dropped 1; count of bases not matched to a gene: 6. Germline CDR1 is SEHNR and CDR2 is FQNEAQ (reference sequence). The CDR3 protein is CASTTPGGNTEAFF. The CDR3 nucleotides read TGTGCCAGCACCACCCCAGGGGGGAACACTGAAGCTTTCTTT.

The J gene is TRBJ1-4, the V gene TRBV7-6, with 9 nucleotides matching TRBD1. Germline lookup yields CDR1 SGHVS and CDR2 FNYEAQ. The length of the CDR3 is 15 residues. The V segment lost 1 base and the J segment 5 bases; nucleotides outside the gene matches: 2. For the CDR3, the DNA is TGTGCCAGCAGCTTAGGGACAGGGGAAAATGAAAAACTGTTTTTT. This codes for CASSLGTGENEKLFF.

The gene calls are TRBV20-1 and TRBJ2-7; tentatively, D is TRBD1 (6 bases). In germline, CDR1 is DFQATT, CDR2 SNEGSKA (reference sequence). Trimming pared 6 bases from V and 3 bases from J, leaving 15 bases between. The CDR3 has 13 residues. CDR3 in amino acids: CSAHSHRDYEQYF. For the CDR3, the DNA is TGCAGTGCCCACTCCCACAGGGACTACGAGCAGTACTTC.

This clonotype was detected only once. Compared with germline, one end of the junction differs, possibly owing to a read error. This chain links TRBV20-1 with TRBJ2-1, with unresolved D. The germline V gene encodes CDR1 DFQATT and CDR2 SNEGSKA (reference sequence). This CDR3 is built from 16 residues. CDR3 nucleotides: TGCAGTGCTAGAGATTTTCGGGCACCAGTGGCGGCCGAGCGGTTCTTC. Translated, it gives CSARDFRAPVAAERFF.

Regarding this clonotype: With a much larger clone just one base away, this may be a read error. The V gene is TRBV20-1, the J gene TRBJ2-5; 10 bases line up with TRBD2. The germline CDR1 and CDR2 sequences are DFQATT and SNEGSKA (reference sequence). The CDR3 extends over 18 amino acids. The CDR3 coding sequence is TGCAGTGTTAGAGATCGCACTGGGACTAGCGTTCAACAAGAGACCCAGTACTTC. Translation: CSVRDRTGTSVQQETQYF.

This clonotype occurred many times. CDR3 coding DNA: TGTGCCAGCAGCGTAGGGGGAGCGAACACTGAAGCTTTCTTT. Translation: CASSVGGANTEAFF. The gene calls are TRBV9 and TRBJ1-1, with unresolved D. Germline V gene data show CDR1 as SGDLS and CDR2 as YYNGEE. The CDR3 runs to 14 residues. Trimming removed 0 bases at V and 1 base at J, with 7 bases between.

This chain uses TRBV20-1 with TRBJ1-1, with 8 bases lining up with TRBD1. CDR1 DFQATT and CDR2 SNEGSKA come from the germline V gene (reference sequence). This CDR3 spans 15 amino acids. V gave up 2 bases and J gave up 1 base; unmatched junction bases: 6. CDR3 region: CSARPNGQGNTEAFF. The CDR3 DNA sequence: TGCAGTGCTAGACCCAACGGACAGGGGAACACTGAAGCTTTCTTT.

This clonotype was counted a few times. V usage is TRBV20-1 and J usage is TRBJ2-7, with D possibly matching TRBD1 (5 bases). CDR1 is DFQATT, CDR2 SNEGSKA, per germline (reference sequence). V lost 6 bases and J lost 0, with 12 bases in between. The CDR3 is 13 amino acids. This chain's CDR3 is CSANRQNSYEQYF. CDR3 in DNA: TGCAGTGCCAACCGACAGAACTCCTACGAGCAGTACTTC.

This clonotype came up a few times. V is TRBV28 and J is TRBJ2-5; D is perhaps TRBD1 (5 bases). Gene TRBJ2-7 matches the end of the DNA better, so the J call may be wrong. CDR1 is MDHEN, CDR2 SYDVKM, per germline. CDR3 length: 15 amino acids. For the CDR3, the DNA is TGTGCCAGCAGCTATATTAAGAGACAGAGCTACGAGCAGTACTTC. This translates into CASSYIKRQSYEQYF.

This sequence joins TRBV7-2 and TRBJ1-1; D is unresolved. The CDR3 contains 15 residues. Germline CDR1 and CDR2: SGHTA and FQGNSA. V was trimmed by 0 bases and J by 1 base, leaving 9 bases between them. The CDR3, as DNA: TGTGCCAGCAGCTTAGCGCGATCGAGGAACACTGAAGCTTTCTTT. It encodes CASSLARSRNTEAFF.